This T cell receptor beta chain comes out of a study of blood T cells in healthy people across ages. Study-wide findings and caveats: Both naive CD4+ cell counts and diversity were greater in long-lived donors than in aged donors.

Together with a sample-barcoded 5' primer, a J-beta primer mix was included in a second PCR lasting about 7 to 11 cycles. TCRdb reprocessed the 5' RACE reads via MiXCR and lists one record per CDR3 protein. This table has hundreds of thousands of distinct CDR3 sequences, over 40% appearing once. On this clonotype itself: Its antigen is not identified.

V was pared by 7 bases and J by 4 bases, with 8 bases between. The CDR3 is 13 residues long. The V gene's germline CDR1 is SNHLY and CDR2 FYNNEI. This TCR was recovered from an elderly man in good health. Sequencing input: blood. The rearrangement links TRBV2 to TRBJ2-6, with a possible D match to TRBD2 (5 bases). CDR3 in amino acids: CASKPGGANVLTF. DNA for the CDR3: TGTGCCAGCAAACCGGGGGGGGCCAACGTCCTGACTTTC.